A selection of T cell receptor beta chains follows, all from one sample in a study of blood T cells in healthy people across ages. One entry per CDR3 protein results from TCRdb running MiXCR on the 5' RACE reads. The data show about 1.5 million distinct CDR3 sequences, 42% seen once. The sequenced sample was blood. The receptors come from a young woman in good health. Both conserved end residues are part of each CDR3. A D gene is named only where the DNA matches it firmly. Size values are once, few and many counts, or a class for expanded clones, and some rows have none.

J gene: TRBJ1-3; clone size: .; D gene: .; V gene: TRBV5-1; CDR3 DNA: TGCGCCAGCAGCAGCGGAGTCTCTGGAAACACCATATATTTT; CDR3 protein: CASSSGVSGNTIYF
J gene: TRBJ1-2; clone size: .; D gene: .; V gene: TRBV6-2/TRBV6-3; CDR3 DNA: TGTGCCAGCAGTTACGGACCAAACACCGGGGGCTACACCTTC; CDR3 protein: CASSYGPNTGGYTF
J gene: TRBJ1-4; clone size: .; D gene: .; V gene: TRBV5-1; CDR3 DNA: TGCGCCAGCAGCCCCTCGACAACTAATGAAAAACTGTTTTTT; CDR3 protein: CASSPSTTNEKLFF
J gene: TRBJ1-1; clone size: .; D gene: .; V gene: TRBV20-1; CDR3 DNA: TGCAGTGCTAGAGATCGCAGGGGAGGGTTCGGAGCTTTCTTT; CDR3 protein: CSARDRRGGFGAFF
J gene: TRBJ2-2; clone size: .; D gene: TRBD2; V gene: TRBV12-3/TRBV12-4; CDR3 DNA: TGTGCCAGCATTGATCGACTAGCGGGGGGTGGTACCGGGGAGCTGTTTTTT; CDR3 protein: CASIDRLAGGGTGELFF
J gene: TRBJ2-5; clone size: .; D gene: .; V gene: TRBV5-6; CDR3 DNA: TGTGCCAGCAGCTTGGTCGGGGGGCAGGGTAAAGAGACCCAGTACTTC; CDR3 protein: CASSLVGGQGKETQYF
J gene: TRBJ1-6; clone size: .; D gene: .; V gene: TRBV4-3; CDR3 DNA: TGCGCCAGCAGCCAAGAGATCAAGGACACGTATAATTCACCCCTCCACTTT; CDR3 protein: CASSQEIKDTYNSPLHF
J gene: TRBJ1-5; clone size: .; D gene: .; V gene: TRBV12-3/TRBV12-4; CDR3 DNA: TGTGCCAGCAGTTTAGCGCAGGGTTATAGCAATCAGCCCCAGCATTTT; CDR3 protein: CASSLAQGYSNQPQHF
J gene: TRBJ2-3; clone size: .; D gene: .; V gene: TRBV7-8; CDR3 DNA: TGTGCCAGCAGCTTGGCGGTAGCCTTTACGGCGGATACGCAGTATTTT; CDR3 protein: CASSLAVAFTADTQYF
J gene: TRBJ2-5; clone size: .; D gene: TRBD2; V gene: TRBV7-9; CDR3 DNA: TGTGCCAGCAGCTTAGGGGAACTAGCGCCGTACTTC; CDR3 protein: CASSLGELAPYF
J gene: TRBJ2-7; clone size: .; D gene: TRBD2; V gene: TRBV6-2/TRBV6-3; CDR3 DNA: TGTGCCAGCAGTTACGGGGGACTAGCAAGGTACGAGCAGTACTTC; CDR3 protein: CASSYGGLARYEQYF
J gene: TRBJ2-4; clone size: once; D gene: .; V gene: TRBV15; CDR3 DNA: TGTGCCACCAGCAGAGATCGGAGGGGTGGAGACAAAAACATTCAGTACTTC; CDR3 protein: CATSRDRRGGDKNIQYF
J gene: TRBJ1-6; clone size: .; D gene: TRBD1; V gene: TRBV4-1; CDR3 DNA: TGCGCCAGCAGCCCGGGACAGGGGTTCAATTCACCCCTCCACTTT; CDR3 protein: CASSPGQGFNSPLHF
J gene: TRBJ2-3; clone size: .; D gene: TRBD1; V gene: TRBV7-2; CDR3 DNA: TGTGCCAGTTCCGGAGGACAGGGGAGGCCAGATACGCAGTATTTT; CDR3 protein: CASSGGQGRPDTQYF
J gene: TRBJ1-2; clone size: few; D gene: .; V gene: TRBV4-3; CDR3 DNA: TGCGCCAGCAGCCAAGAGTCAGATAATAACTATGGCTACACCTTC; CDR3 protein: CASSQESDNNYGYTF
J gene: TRBJ2-5; clone size: .; D gene: .; V gene: TRBV6-2/TRBV6-3; CDR3 DNA: TGTGCCAGCAGTCGAACCGGGACAAAAGAGACCCAGTACTTC; CDR3 protein: CASSRTGTKETQYF
J gene: TRBJ2-1; clone size: .; D gene: .; V gene: TRBV21-1; CDR3 DNA: TGTGCCAGCAGCAAAGCCGAGGTAGTAGGGGGCGATAGGAATGAGCAGTTCTTC; CDR3 protein: CASSKAEVVGGDRNEQFF
J gene: TRBJ1-4; clone size: .; D gene: .; V gene: TRBV5-1; CDR3 DNA: TGCGCCAGCAGTCTACAGGCCCGCGGGGAAAAACTGTTTTTT; CDR3 protein: CASSLQARGEKLFF
J gene: TRBJ2-7; clone size: many; D gene: TRBD1; V gene: TRBV2; CDR3 DNA: TGTGCCAGCAGTGAACCCGGGACAGCCTACGAGCAGTACTTC; CDR3 protein: CASSEPGTAYEQYF
J gene: TRBJ1-2; clone size: .; D gene: .; V gene: TRBV7-9; CDR3 DNA: TGTGCCAGCAACCCCGGGACCACTAACTATGGCTACACCTTC; CDR3 protein: CASNPGTTNYGYTF
J gene: TRBJ1-2; clone size: .; D gene: .; V gene: TRBV2; CDR3 DNA: TGTGCCAGCGACAGGCTAAACTATGGCTACACCTTC; CDR3 protein: CASDRLNYGYTF
J gene: TRBJ2-1; clone size: .; D gene: TRBD2; V gene: TRBV2; CDR3 DNA: TGTGCCACCACCGAGTTGTTAGCGGGAGTGAGCAATGAGCAGTTCTTC; CDR3 protein: CATTELLAGVSNEQFF
J gene: TRBJ2-1; clone size: .; D gene: TRBD1; V gene: TRBV6-9; CDR3 DNA: TGTGCCAGCAGTTACCCGACAGGGGGCTCCTACAATGAGCAGTTCTTC; CDR3 protein: CASSYPTGGSYNEQFF
J gene: TRBJ2-1; clone size: .; D gene: TRBD2; V gene: TRBV5-6; CDR3 DNA: TGTGCCAGCAGCTTGGCATGGCTAGCGGGGCATAATGAGCAGTTCTTC; CDR3 protein: CASSLAWLAGHNEQFF
J gene: TRBJ2-3; clone size: .; D gene: .; V gene: TRBV4-3; CDR3 DNA: TGCGCCAGCAGCCAAGGCTACATCCCCGGCGGCACAGATACGCAGTATTTT; CDR3 protein: CASSQGYIPGGTDTQYF
J gene: TRBJ1-5; clone size: .; D gene: .; V gene: TRBV7-2; CDR3 DNA: TGTGCCAGCAGTCTAGAGACTGTACGCCGGCGCAATCAGCCCCAGCATTTT; CDR3 protein: CASSLETVRRRNQPQHF
J gene: TRBJ2-1; clone size: .; D gene: TRBD2; V gene: TRBV2; CDR3 DNA: TGTGCCAGCAGTGGAACAAGCGGGAGGGGGAATGAGCAGTTCTTC; CDR3 protein: CASSGTSGRGNEQFF
J gene: TRBJ2-2; clone size: once; D gene: TRBD1; V gene: TRBV9; CDR3 DNA: TGTGCCAGCAGCCAACCCAGACAGGGGGCCTCGAACACCGGGGAGCTGTTTTTT; CDR3 protein: CASSQPRQGASNTGELFF
J gene: TRBJ1-1; clone size: .; D gene: .; V gene: TRBV9; CDR3 DNA: TGTGCCAGCAGCGTGGTGGTGGGGACGGCTGAAGCTTTCTTT; CDR3 protein: CASSVVVGTAEAFF
J gene: TRBJ2-3; clone size: few; D gene: TRBD2; V gene: TRBV15; CDR3 DNA: TGTGCCACCAGCAGAGCGGGGGGGAGCACAGATACGCAGTATTTT; CDR3 protein: CATSRAGGSTDTQYF
J gene: TRBJ1-4; clone size: .; D gene: TRBD1; V gene: TRBV20-1; CDR3 DNA: TGCAGTGCCCAATCTGGGACAGGGAATAAAAAACTGTTTTTT; CDR3 protein: CSAQSGTGNKKLFF
J gene: TRBJ2-3; clone size: few; D gene: TRBD2; V gene: TRBV9; CDR3 DNA: TGTGCCAGCAGCTCACTGACTAGCGGGGCTAACACGCAGTATTTT; CDR3 protein: CASSSLTSGANTQYF
J gene: TRBJ1-2; clone size: .; D gene: .; V gene: TRBV27; CDR3 DNA: TGTACCAGCAGTTTACAGAGCGCTAACTATGGCTACACCTTC; CDR3 protein: CTSSLQSANYGYTF